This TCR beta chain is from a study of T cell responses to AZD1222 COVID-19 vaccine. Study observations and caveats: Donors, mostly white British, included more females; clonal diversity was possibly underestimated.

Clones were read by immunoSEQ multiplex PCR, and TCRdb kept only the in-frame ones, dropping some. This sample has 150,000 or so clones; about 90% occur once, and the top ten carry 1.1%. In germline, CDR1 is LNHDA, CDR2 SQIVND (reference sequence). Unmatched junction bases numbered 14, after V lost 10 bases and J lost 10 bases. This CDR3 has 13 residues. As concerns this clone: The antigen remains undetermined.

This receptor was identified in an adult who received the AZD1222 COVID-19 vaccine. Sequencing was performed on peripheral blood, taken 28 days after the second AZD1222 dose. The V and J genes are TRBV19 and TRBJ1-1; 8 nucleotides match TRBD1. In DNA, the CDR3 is TGTGCCACAACAGCACGGGACAGGAATACAGCTTTCTTT. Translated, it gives CATTARDRNTAFF.